Each of the 13 T cell receptor beta chains below was sequenced from the same sample in a study of shared clonotypes between healthy human individuals. It was CD45RO-negative cells, positively selected for CCR7, that made up naive CD8 cells, with terminally differentiated effector memory CD45RA+ cells excluded. Clones were sequenced by immunoSEQ multiplex PCR, and TCRdb holds only the in-frame ones, with some missing. The sample includes about 2.1 million clones, around 93% of them seen just once. Sequencing was performed on naive CD8+ T cells from PBMCs. These receptor sequences come from a man aged 18 to 29 in good health. Some clones in this sample may be carry-over from other donors' samples.

This chain connects TRBV7-2 to TRBJ2-7; 11 positions agree with TRBD2. This CDR3 has 18 amino acids. Germline assignment: CDR1 SGHTA and CDR2 FQGNSA. Trimming cost V 0 bases and J 3 bases; bases outside gene matches: 10. CDR3 protein: CASSLASSSGRWGYEQYF. The CDR3 nucleotides are TGTGCCAGCAGCTTAGCGTCCTCTAGCGGGAGGTGGGGCTACGAGCAGTACTTC.

J is TRBJ1-1 and V is TRBV6-5; D remains ambiguous. CDR1 is MNHEY, CDR2 SVGAGI, per germline. The CDR3 runs to 15 residues. V gave up 5 bases and J gave up 0 bases, with 13 bases separating them. The CDR3 DNA reads as TGTGCCAGCAGTGGCGCAAGATACATGAACACTGAAGCTTTCTTT. Residues: CASSGARYMNTEAFF.

The rearrangement joins TRBV13 to TRBJ2-2; 8 bases agree with TRBD2. CDR1 PRHDT and CDR2 FYEKMQ come from the germline V gene (reference sequence). The CDR3 contains 16 residues. V gave up 6 bases and J gave up 6 bases; unmatched junction bases: 12. The CDR3: CASRSSSGSPPGELFF. The CDR3 region has the DNA TGTGCCAGCAGATCATCAAGCGGGAGCCCCCCCGGGGAGCTGTTTTTT.

The chain employs TRBV15 and TRBJ1-2, with no clear D. CDR1 and CDR2 from the germline V gene are LNHNV and YYDKDF (reference sequence). Between the trimmed V and J ends, which lost 5 bases and 6 bases, there was a span of 16 bases. The CDR3 loop spans 14 amino acids. CDR3: CATSRDGEGNGYTF. In DNA form, the CDR3 reads TGTGCCACCAGCCGGGATGGAGAAGGGAATGGCTACACCTTC.

The rearrangement links TRBV5-1 to TRBJ1-1; D uncertain. The CDR3 consists of 16 residues. Trimming took 6 bases from V and 5 from J, leaving 23 bases between them. Germline CDR1 and CDR2: SGHRS and YFSETQ. The DNA for the CDR3 is TGCGCCAGCACCCGAGATTTGGAGACCCCGGATACTGAAGCTTTCTTT. Its protein product is CASTRDLETPDTEAFF. The full variable domain, with the rest looked up from reference TRBV5-1 and TRBJ1-1, is KAGVTQTPRYLIKTRGQQVTLSCSPISGHRSVSWYQQTPGQGLQFLFEYFSETQRNKGNFPGRFSGRQFSNSRSEMNVSTLELGDSALYLCASTRDLETPDTEAFFGQGTRLTVV.

In regard to this clone: The same CDR3 also results from other DNA sequences found in this sample. The CDR3 DNA is TGTGCCAGCAGCTGGGGGAATGAGCAGTTCTTC. It yields the protein CASSWGNEQFF. V and J are TRBV7-9 and TRBJ2-1; D possibly uses TRBD1 or TRBD2 (5 bases each). Germline V gene data show CDR1 as SEHNR and CDR2 as FQNEAQ (reference sequence). There are 11 residues in the CDR3. Trimming took off 4 bases at V and 7 bases at J, with 5 bases between the two ends.

The chain is built from TRBV27 and TRBJ2-4; D not certain. Germline V gene sequence: CDR1 MNHEY, CDR2 SMNVEV (reference sequence). Trimming shortened V by 11 bases and J by 0 bases, and 11 bases separated the two germline ends. There are 13 residues in the CDR3. Here the CDR3 reads CASGGTAKNIQYF. The CDR3 DNA is TGTGCCTCCGGTGGTACAGCCAAAAACATTCAGTACTTC.

This rearrangement joins TRBV29-1 to TRBJ1-2; possibly TRBD1 for D (6 bases). This CDR3 has 14 amino acids. Trimming removed 0 bases at V and 4 bases at J, with 12 bases between. CDR1 is SQVTM and CDR2 is ANQGSEA in the germline V gene. The CDR3 bases are TGCAGCGTTGAAGATTTTACAGGGATCTATGGCTACACCTTC. This translates into CSVEDFTGIYGYTF.

The J gene is TRBJ1-1, the V gene TRBV29-1; 11 bases line up with TRBD1. Germline CDR1 is SQVTM and CDR2 is ANQGSEA. Trimming at V came to 6 bases and at J to 4 bases, leaving 4 bases not matched to a gene. The CDR3 has 13 amino acids. The CDR3 region is CSVGQGEITEAFF. Written as DNA, the CDR3 is TGCAGCGTGGGACAGGGGGAAATCACTGAAGCTTTCTTT.

Notes on this clone: Relative to the germline gene, one junction end is altered; a read error may explain this. This chain connects TRBV7-2 to TRBJ2-3, with TRBD2 as a possible D gene (5 bases). The CDR3 runs 16 residues. Germline V gene data show CDR1 as SGHTA and CDR2 as FQGNSA. For the CDR3, the DNA is TGTGCCAGCACCTTAGAGGGCCTACGATCCACAGATACGCAGTATTTT. Its translation is CASTLEGLRSTDTQYF.

The chain uses TRBV5-4 and TRBJ2-6; 7 nucleotides agree with TRBD1. The junction had 10 bases not matched to a gene; V was cut back by 3 bases and J by 1 base. This CDR3 is 18 amino acids long. Germline V gene sequence: CDR1 SGHNT, CDR2 YYREEE (reference sequence). The CDR3 DNA reads as TGTGCCAGCAGCTCCAGAGGGACAGTGCCTTCTGGGGCCAACGTCCTGACTTTC. Amino acid sequence: CASSSRGTVPSGANVLTF.

The CDR3 spells CASSSQGQAILSGNTIYF. Here the CDR3 DNA reads TGTGCCAGCAGCTCTCAGGGACAGGCAATACTCTCTGGAAACACCATATATTTT. The rearrangement uses TRBV7-9 and TRBJ1-3; 8 bases fit TRBD1. With V trimmed by 4 bases and J by 0 bases, 11 bases remained unmatched. The CDR3 extends over 18 amino acids. Germline-derived CDR1 and CDR2 are SEHNR and FQNEAQ (reference sequence).

J is TRBJ2-2 and V is TRBV7-8; D unresolved. V lost 11 bases, J lost 6 bases, and 16 bases lay in between. Germline V lookup: CDR1 SGHVS, CDR2 FQNEAQ. This CDR3 has 13 amino acids. The CDR3 DNA reads TGTGCCTTCCCGGGCCGGGTCGCCGGGGAGCTGTTTTTT. It is translated as CAFPGRVAGELFF.